The 5 T cell receptor beta chains presented below share a single source sample, sequenced in a study of blood T cell repertoires in COVID-19. Using immunoSEQ multiplex PCR, the repertoire was profiled, and TCRdb retains in-frame clones only, with some absent. The data show fewer than 700,000 clones, approximately 88% seen once. The source material was peripheral blood. The receptors stem from a woman between 50 and 59 years old with COVID-19, enrolled during active disease.

The CDR3 DNA is TGTGCCAGCAGCGGGGGAGGTCCCACTGAAGCTTTCTTT. This sequence encodes CASSGGGPTEAFF. The rearrangement uses TRBV3-1 (or the pseudogene TRBV3-2) and TRBJ1-1, with a tentative D call TRBD1 (5 bases). The CDR3 length is 13 residues. The germline CDR1 and CDR2 sequences are LGHDT and YNNKEL (reference sequence). V lost 5 bases and J lost 4, with 11 bases in between.

The chain has TRBV19 and TRBJ1-1; 7 bases align to TRBD1. J was trimmed by 8 bases and V by 6 bases; bases with no gene match: 9. The CDR3 has 13 amino acids. Germline V lookup: CDR1 LNHDA, CDR2 SQIVND (reference sequence). The CDR3 loop reads CASSRNRDREAFF. The CDR3 DNA sequence: TGTGCCAGTAGCCGAAACCGGGACAGAGAAGCTTTCTTT.

The rearrangement links TRBV5-1 to TRBJ1-2; D may be TRBD1 (5 bases). Germline loops: CDR1 SGHRS, CDR2 YFSETQ. This CDR3 is 21 amino acids long. V was clipped by 0 bases and J by 2 bases, with 29 bases between them. Here the CDR3 DNA reads TGCGCCAGCAGCTTGGCCGGAAACGGGGGTCTGAATAGCGCGATCAACTATGGCTACACCTTC. Translation gives CASSLAGNGGLNSAINYGYTF.

V usage is TRBV9 and J usage is TRBJ2-3; unclear D gene. Trimming removed 0 bases at V and 0 bases at J, with 11 bases between. Germline assignment: CDR1 SGDLS and CDR2 YYNGEE. The CDR3 runs 16 residues. The CDR3 nucleotides are TGTGCCAGCAGCGTAGAAACAGTTAAGAGCACAGATACGCAGTATTTT. It encodes CASSVETVKSTDTQYF.

This chain joins TRBV28 and TRBJ1-5; 7 nucleotides line up with TRBD1. With V trimmed by 6 bases and J by 4 bases, 3 bases remained unmatched. CDR3 length: 13 residues. The germline V gene encodes CDR1 MDHEN and CDR2 SYDVKM. The CDR3 bases are TGTGCCAGCAGCTGGGACAGTAATCAGCCCCAGCATTTT. Its translation: CASSWDSNQPQHF. The full variable domain, in which reference TRBV28 and TRBJ1-5 provide the parts outside the CDR3, is DVKVTQSSRYLVKRTGEKVFLECVQDMDHENMFWYRQDPGLGLRLIYFSYDVKMKEKGDIPEGYSVSREKKERFSLILESASTNQTSMYLCASSWDSNQPQHFGDGTRLSIL.